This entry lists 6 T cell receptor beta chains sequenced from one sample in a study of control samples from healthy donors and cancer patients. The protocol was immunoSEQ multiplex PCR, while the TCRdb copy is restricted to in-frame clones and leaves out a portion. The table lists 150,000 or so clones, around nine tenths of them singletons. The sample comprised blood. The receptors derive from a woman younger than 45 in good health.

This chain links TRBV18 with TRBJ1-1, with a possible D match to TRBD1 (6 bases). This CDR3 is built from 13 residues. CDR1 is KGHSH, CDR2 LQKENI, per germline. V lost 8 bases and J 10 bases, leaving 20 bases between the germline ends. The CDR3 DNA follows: TGTGCCAGCACAGCAAACGGACAGTCCGGAGCTTTCTTT. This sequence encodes CASTANGQSGAFF.

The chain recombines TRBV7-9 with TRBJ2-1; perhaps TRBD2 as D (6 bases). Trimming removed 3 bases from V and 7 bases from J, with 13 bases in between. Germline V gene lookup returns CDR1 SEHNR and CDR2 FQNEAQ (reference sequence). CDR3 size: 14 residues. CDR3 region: CASSFVGSFNEQFF. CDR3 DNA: TGTGCCAGCAGCTTTGTCGGGAGCTTTAATGAGCAGTTCTTC.

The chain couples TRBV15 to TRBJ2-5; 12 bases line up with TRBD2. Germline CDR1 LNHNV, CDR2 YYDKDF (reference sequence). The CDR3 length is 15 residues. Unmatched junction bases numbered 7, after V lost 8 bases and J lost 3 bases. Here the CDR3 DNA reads TGTGCCACCCGGAGGCTAGCGGGGGGGGAAGAGACCCAGTACTTC. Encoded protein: CATRRLAGGEETQYF.

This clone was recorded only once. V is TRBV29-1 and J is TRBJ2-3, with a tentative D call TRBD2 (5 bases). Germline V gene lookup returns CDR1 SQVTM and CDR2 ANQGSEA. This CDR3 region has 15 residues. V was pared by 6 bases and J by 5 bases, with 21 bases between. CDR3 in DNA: TGCAGCGTGTGTAACGGACTTTTATCCGAAGATACGCAGTATTTT. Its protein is CSVCNGLLSEDTQYF.

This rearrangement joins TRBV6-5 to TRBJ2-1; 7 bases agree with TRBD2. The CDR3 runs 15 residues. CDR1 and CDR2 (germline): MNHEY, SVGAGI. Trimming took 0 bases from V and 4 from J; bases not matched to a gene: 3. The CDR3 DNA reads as TGTGCCAGCAGTTACTCAGGGCGGGGGTACAATGAGCAGTTCTTC. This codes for CASSYSGRGYNEQFF.

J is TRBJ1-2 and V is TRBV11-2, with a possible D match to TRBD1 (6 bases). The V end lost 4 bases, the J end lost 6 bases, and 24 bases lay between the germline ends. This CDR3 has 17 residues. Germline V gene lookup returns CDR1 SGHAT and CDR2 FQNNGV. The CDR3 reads CASSSRRGTRSGDGYTF. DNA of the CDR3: TGTGCCAGCAGCTCCCGCAGGGGCACTCGATCGGGCGATGGCTACACCTTC.